The following is a T cell receptor beta chain sequence with its context. Its binding antigen is unknown. No much larger clone exists at a distance of one base, and base qualities are not known. This sample is drawn from a study of CD8 T cells in Susac syndrome (dated by TCRdb to between 2018 and 2021). Turning to the overall study: Among the sequenced Susac syndrome patients, about 6 had clinically active disease and about 8 were in clinical remission. At the time of blood withdrawal, Susac syndrome patients were either therapy-naive, taking corticosteroids (with some also receiving IVIg), or on IVIg alone. Whether CD8+ T cell activation and differentiation in Susac syndrome was antigen driven was tested using repertoire sequencing. CD8+ T cell repertoire clonality was compared between some 13 healthy donors, some 14 Susac syndrome patients and approximately 16 multiple sclerosis patients.

Peripheral blood CD8+ and CD4+ T cells from healthy donors, Susac syndrome patients and multiple sclerosis patients were profiled using high-throughput TCR beta sequencing. The Susac syndrome patients fulfilled recently defined diagnostic criteria for either definite or probable disease. CD8+ TEMRA cells were enriched by FACS, while bulk CD8+ and CD4+ T cells were purified by magnetic negative isolation. Blood was drawn into EDTA tubes, processed within 24 hours, and PBMCs were isolated by density gradient centrifugation. PBMCs intended for TCR sequencing were frozen in liquid nitrogen and were later thawed in a 37 degrees C water bath. A purity of at least 90% was achieved for sorted or isolated CD4+, CD8+ and CD8+ TEMRA cells. The CDR3 starts with the cysteine, ends with the phenylalanine, and has 16 residues. Only CDR3 DNA is held: 48 bases, read in frame from base 1. Findings and caveats that apply to the study as a whole: The study acknowledged that relatively few individuals were included in the TCR sequencing and HLA analysis. Clonal expansion was observed in Susac syndrome CD8+ repertoires, with the highest expansion in CD8+ TEMRA cells and greater expansion in clinically active than in remitting patients. Sixteen Susac-specific public clones were identified in the total CD8+ repertoire, and about 5 Susac-specific public clones were identified in the CD8+ TEMRA repertoire.

RNA was extracted using the RNeasy kit, and about 0.45 to 1 microgram was reverse transcribed with random hexamers. The immunoSEQ multiplex PCR assay, covering 54 Vbeta and 13 Jbeta segments, was used to amplify TCR beta CDR3 regions. Bias from PCR amplification was corrected by using a synthetic template baseline for primer optimization and for computational correction. Per the original workflow: Reads were annotated to V, D and J genes per IMGT and analyzed with immunoSEQ Analyzer, keeping only productive sequences. Clonality was computed as one minus Shannon entropy normalized by log2 of the number of productive unique sequences. For each patient and control, public and private clones were evaluated within the 100 most prevalent clones. Susac-specific clones were defined as absent from healthy and MS cohorts, approximately 1,000 published viral clones and other ImmuneACCESS disease sequences. The raw public reads went through TCRdb reprocessing: fastp at Q25, MiXCR clone calling, in-frame beta chains kept. A single entry per CDR3 protein holds the most common genes and DNA from its merged rows. None of the V and J calls come from the authors' own analysis; TCRdb made them. This sample is represented by some 200,000 distinct CDR3 sequences; 85% to 95% of them were singletons. Jointly, the top ten make up about 0.17% of the sample.

The sequence derives from a human donor with Susac syndrome. The sequencing sample was made of CD8+ T cells from PBMCs. The chain uses TRBV21-1 and TRBJ2-7; TRBD1, as called in the table, went unchecked against the DNA. TRBV21-1 is a known pseudogene. The DNA sequence is given as TGTGCCAGCAGCCATGTTCAAGTGGCGGACACCTACGAGCAGTACTTC. It is translated as CASSHVQVADTYEQYF.